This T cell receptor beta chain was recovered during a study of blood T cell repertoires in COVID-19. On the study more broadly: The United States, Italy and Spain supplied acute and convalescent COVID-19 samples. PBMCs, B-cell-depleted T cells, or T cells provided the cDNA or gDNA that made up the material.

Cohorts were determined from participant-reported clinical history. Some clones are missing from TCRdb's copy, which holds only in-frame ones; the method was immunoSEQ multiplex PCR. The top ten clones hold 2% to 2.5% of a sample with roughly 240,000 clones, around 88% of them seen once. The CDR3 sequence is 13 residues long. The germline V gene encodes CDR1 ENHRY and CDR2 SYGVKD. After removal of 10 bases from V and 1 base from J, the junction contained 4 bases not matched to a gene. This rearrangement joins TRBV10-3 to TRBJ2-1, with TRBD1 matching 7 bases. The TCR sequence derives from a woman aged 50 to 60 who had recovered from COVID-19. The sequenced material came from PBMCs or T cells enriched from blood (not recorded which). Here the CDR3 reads CATRTGSYNEQFF. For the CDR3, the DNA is TGTGCCACGCGGACAGGTTCCTACAATGAGCAGTTCTTC.